The 21 T cell receptor beta chains presented below share a single source sample, sequenced in a study of blood T cell repertoires in COVID-19. This table comes from immunoSEQ multiplex PCR, and its TCRdb copy is limited to in-frame clones, with some not included. The sample carries approximately 270,000 clones, over 75% recorded once. The sample taken for sequencing was peripheral blood. The receptors derive from a human donor with COVID-19, enrolled during active disease. The donor label of this sample is uncertain.

V usage is TRBV2 and J usage is TRBJ2-7; D remains ambiguous. Trimming removed 0 bases from V and 2 bases from J, with 11 bases in between. The CDR3 consists of 15 residues. Germline assignment: CDR1 SNHLY and CDR2 FYNNEI. CDR3 region: CASSEAWAETYEQYF. The CDR3 region has the DNA TGTGCCAGCAGTGAAGCCTGGGCCGAAACCTACGAGCAGTACTTC.

This chain uses TRBV29-1 with TRBJ1-1; D uncertain. The CDR3 has 13 residues. V lost 6 bases and J lost 0, with 11 bases in between. Germline-derived CDR1 and CDR2 are SQVTM and ANQGSEA. CDR3 sequence reads: CSVLTPLNTEAFF. In nucleotides, the CDR3 is TGCAGCGTACTTACGCCCTTGAACACTGAAGCTTTCTTT.

V and J are TRBV5-6 and TRBJ2-1; 8 bases are a match to TRBD2. V lost 1 base, J lost 8 bases, and 11 bases stayed unmatched. Germline loops: CDR1 SGHDT, CDR2 YYEEEE. This CDR3 spans 16 amino acids. This chain's CDR3 is CASSLSGSGRGYEQFF. The CDR3 DNA sequence: TGTGCCAGCAGCTTGTCGGGGAGCGGGAGAGGCTATGAGCAGTTCTTC.

The gene calls are TRBV15 and TRBJ2-7; 7 positions agree with TRBD1. The V gene's germline CDR1 is LNHNV and CDR2 YYDKDF (reference sequence). After removal of 0 bases from V and 0 bases from J, the junction contained 5 bases not matched to a gene. CDR3 length equals 16 residues. CDR3 DNA: TGTGCCACCAGCAGAGATAACAGGGGTAGCTCCTACGAGCAGTACTTC. Translation: CATSRDNRGSSYEQYF.

The chain couples TRBV19 to TRBJ2-2, with D possibly being TRBD1 (6 bases). Germline loops: CDR1 LNHDA, CDR2 SQIVND (reference sequence). V shed 6 bases and J shed 4 bases, with 12 bases lying between them. The CDR3 totals 14 residues. CDR3 residues: CASSLTGTTGELFF. Here the CDR3 DNA reads TGTGCCAGTAGCCTGACAGGAACCACCGGGGAGCTGTTTTTT.

The chain couples TRBV27 to TRBJ2-3; a possible D gene is TRBD1 (5 bases). This CDR3 has 12 residues. The germline V and J ends were trimmed by 10 bases and 1 base, with 9 bases remaining between them. Germline CDR1 and CDR2: MNHEY and SMNVEV (reference sequence). In DNA form, the CDR3 reads TGTGCCACCCGACAGCGCACAGATACGCAGTATTTT. This codes for CATRQRTDTQYF.

The chain employs TRBV30 and TRBJ1-6; D gene ambiguous. Trimming left V 3 bases short and J 8 bases short, with 8 bases between. CDR3 length: 12 amino acids. Germline V gene sequence: CDR1 GTSNPN, CDR2 SVGIG (reference sequence). The CDR3: CAWRVEDSPLHF. CDR3 nucleotide sequence: TGTGCCTGGAGGGTTGAGGATTCACCCCTCCACTTT.

The chain carries TRBV5-4 and TRBJ1-3; D call uncertain. The CDR3 consists of 13 residues. Germline loops: CDR1 SGHNT, CDR2 YYREEE (reference sequence). V lost 4 bases and J lost 4, with 9 bases in between. For the CDR3, the DNA is TGTGCCAGCAGCCAAGCCGGGGGAAACACCATATATTTT. Translated: CASSQAGGNTIYF. Supplemented by reference TRBV5-4 and TRBJ1-3, the full variable domain reads ETGVTQSPTHLIKTRGQQVTLRCSSQSGHNTVSWYQQALGQGPQFIFQYYREEENGRGNFPPRFSGLQFPNYSSELNVNALELDDSALYLCASSQAGGNTIYFGEGSWLTVV.

Written as DNA, the CDR3 is TGCGCCAGCAGTGGCTCCGGGACTAGGACGCAGTATTTT. Translation: CASSGSGTRTQYF. This chain uses TRBV5-1 with TRBJ2-3, with TRBD2 identical over 8 bases. CDR3 length: 13 residues. Germline CDR1 is SGHRS and CDR2 is YFSETQ. J lost 9 bases, V lost 5 bases, and 8 bases had no gene match. The full variable domain, rest sourced from reference TRBV5-1 and TRBJ2-3, is KAGVTQTPRYLIKTRGQQVTLSCSPISGHRSVSWYQQTPGQGLQFLFEYFSETQRNKGNFPGRFSGRQFSNSRSEMNVSTLELGDSALYLCASSGSGTRTQYFGPGTRLTVL.

The chain uses TRBV6-6 and TRBJ1-1, with 12 nucleotides matching TRBD1. CDR1 and CDR2 (germline): MNHNY, SVGAGI (reference sequence). This CDR3 has 15 residues. Trimming took 5 bases from V and 6 from J; bases not matched to a gene: 7. As DNA, the CDR3 is TGTGCCAGCAGTGACAGGGACAGGGGGCGGGCTGAAGCTTTCTTT. Translated, it gives CASSDRDRGRAEAFF.

V and J are TRBV6-2 or TRBV6-3 and TRBJ2-7; TRBD2 matches at 14 bases. Looked up from germline, CDR1 is MNHEY and CDR2 is SVGEGT. Trimming took 6 bases from V and 7 from J; bases not matched to a gene: 8. The CDR3 has 15 residues. CDR3 DNA sequence: TGTGCCAGCAGCGAGGGACTAGCGGGAGCAGGTGAGCAGTACTTC. Its translation is CASSEGLAGAGEQYF.

The chain combines TRBV27 with TRBJ1-2, with D unclear. Looked up from germline, CDR1 is MNHEY and CDR2 is SMNVEV (reference sequence). V was cut by 1 base and J by 4 bases, with 13 bases left in between. The CDR3 sequence is 15 residues long. In DNA form, the CDR3 reads TGTGCCAGCAGTTTATTAATGGGAGGATCCTATGGCTACACCTTC. It translates to CASSLLMGGSYGYTF.

This clone was counted once. This chain connects TRBV4-2 to TRBJ1-2; 8 nucleotides line up with TRBD1. This CDR3 has 13 residues. V was pared by 4 bases and J by 5 bases, with 3 bases of the junction left unmatched. The germline V gene has CDR1 LGHNA and CDR2 YNFKEQ. The CDR3 reads CASSPRQGYGYTF. CDR3 DNA sequence: TGTGCCAGCAGCCCCCGACAGGGGTATGGCTACACCTTC.

The chain joins TRBV9 to TRBJ2-3, with unresolved D. Germline V gene lookup returns CDR1 SGDLS and CDR2 YYNGEE. This CDR3 region has 14 residues. Trimming shortened V by 7 bases and J by 0 bases, and 12 bases separated the two germline ends. The CDR3 here is CASSSELSTDTQYF. The CDR3 DNA follows: TGTGCCAGCTCGAGCGAATTGAGCACAGATACGCAGTATTTT.

CDR3 DNA: TGTGCCAGTCAGCGGGAGGGTTCCCTTCAAGAGACCCAGTACTTC. Protein: CASQREGSLQETQYF. This chain connects TRBV7-2 to TRBJ2-5, with 10 bases fitting TRBD2. CDR3 length: 15 amino acids. J was trimmed by 2 bases and V by 9 bases; bases with no gene match: 9. The germline V gene encodes CDR1 SGHTA and CDR2 FQGNSA.

In DNA, the CDR3 is TGTGCCAGCAGTGAAACAGGGGGCGCCTATAATTCACCCCTCCACTTT. Its protein product is CASSETGGAYNSPLHF. The chain combines TRBV25-1 with TRBJ1-6; 9 bases line up with TRBD1. Per germline, CDR1 MGHDK and CDR2 SYGVNS. Trimming at V came to 2 bases and at J to 2 bases, leaving 1 base not matched to a gene. This CDR3 spans 16 amino acids.

The genes are TRBV6-5 and TRBJ1-1, with 8 bases that match TRBD1. CDR3 length: 14 residues. Germline V CDR1 and CDR2: MNHEY, SVGAGI. The V gene end was trimmed by 2 bases and the J gene end by 6 bases; junction bases not matched to a gene: 5. CDR3 coding DNA: TGTGCCAGCAGTTACAGAGACAGGGGAGCTGAAGCTTTCTTT. It codes for CASSYRDRGAEAFF.

J is TRBJ1-1 and V is TRBV18, with TRBD1 identical over 7 bases. With V trimmed by 2 bases and J by 4 bases, 7 bases remained unmatched. The CDR3 sequence is 15 residues long. Germline V gene lookup returns CDR1 KGHSH and CDR2 LQKENI. The DNA of the CDR3 is TGTGCCAGCTCACCAGAAGCCAGGGGGGCCACTGAAGCTTTCTTT. It is translated as CASSPEARGATEAFF.

The rearrangement joins TRBV4-1 to TRBJ1-2; weak D call: TRBD1 (5 bases). V lost 0 bases to trimming and J lost 4 bases, with 6 bases between them. The CDR3 contains 13 residues. The germline gives CDR1 MGHRA, CDR2 YSYEKL. The CDR3 DNA follows: TGCGCCAGCAGCCAAGATCAGGGCTATGGCTACACCTTC. Protein sequence: CASSQDQGYGYTF.

The chain employs TRBV9 and TRBJ1-6, with D unclear. Deletions cut 0 bases from V and 11 bases from J, with 12 bases between. Germline CDR1 reads SGDLS; CDR2 reads YYNGEE. The CDR3 runs 14 residues. This chain's CDR3 is CASSVDFVFTPLHF. CDR3 in DNA: TGTGCCAGCAGCGTAGACTTTGTATTCACACCCCTCCACTTT.

The chain recombines TRBV30 with TRBJ1-1; D is possibly TRBD1 (6 bases). Looked up from germline, CDR1 is GTSNPN and CDR2 is SVGIG (reference sequence). The CDR3 extends over 11 amino acids. V lost 4 bases to trimming and J lost 10 bases, with 13 bases between them. CDR3 sequence reads: CAWTSGVRAFF. CDR3 coding DNA: TGTGCCTGGACATCAGGGGTGCGAGCTTTCTTT.